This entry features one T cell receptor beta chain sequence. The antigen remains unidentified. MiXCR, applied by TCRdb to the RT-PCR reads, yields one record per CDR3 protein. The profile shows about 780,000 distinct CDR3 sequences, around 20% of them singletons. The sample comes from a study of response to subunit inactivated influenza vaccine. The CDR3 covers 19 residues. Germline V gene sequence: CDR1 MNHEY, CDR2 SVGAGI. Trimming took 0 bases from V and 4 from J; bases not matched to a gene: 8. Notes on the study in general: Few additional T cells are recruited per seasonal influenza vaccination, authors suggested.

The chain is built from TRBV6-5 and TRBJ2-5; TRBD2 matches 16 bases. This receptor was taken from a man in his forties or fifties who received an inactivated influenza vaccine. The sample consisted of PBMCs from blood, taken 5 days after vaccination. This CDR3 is CASSYSGTSGRDPGETQYF. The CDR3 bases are TGTGCCAGCAGTTACTCAGGGACTAGCGGGAGGGACCCCGGAGAGACCCAGTACTTC.